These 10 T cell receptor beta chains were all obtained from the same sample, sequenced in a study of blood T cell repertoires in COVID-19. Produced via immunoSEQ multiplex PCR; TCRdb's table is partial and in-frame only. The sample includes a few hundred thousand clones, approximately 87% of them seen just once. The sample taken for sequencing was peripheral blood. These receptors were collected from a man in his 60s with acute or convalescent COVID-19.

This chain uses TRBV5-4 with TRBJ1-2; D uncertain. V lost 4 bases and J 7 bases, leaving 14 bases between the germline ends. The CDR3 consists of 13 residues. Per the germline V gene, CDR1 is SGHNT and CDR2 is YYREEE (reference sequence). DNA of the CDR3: TGTGCCAGCAGCCGGGAGGCGGGAGGTGGCTACACCTTC. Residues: CASSREAGGGYTF.

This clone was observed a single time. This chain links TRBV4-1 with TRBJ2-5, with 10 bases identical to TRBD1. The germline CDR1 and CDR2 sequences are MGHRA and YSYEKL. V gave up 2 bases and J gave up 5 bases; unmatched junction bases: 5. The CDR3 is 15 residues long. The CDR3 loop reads CASSQTTGGSETQYF. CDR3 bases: TGCGCCAGCAGCCAAACGACAGGGGGCTCGGAGACCCAGTACTTC.

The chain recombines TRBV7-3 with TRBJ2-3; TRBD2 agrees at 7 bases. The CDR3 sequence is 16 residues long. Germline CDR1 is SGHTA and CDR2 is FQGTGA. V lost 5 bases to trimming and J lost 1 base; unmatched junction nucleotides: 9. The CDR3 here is CASSPGTTWGTDTQYF. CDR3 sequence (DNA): TGTGCCAGCAGCCCCGGGACTACCTGGGGCACAGATACGCAGTATTTT.

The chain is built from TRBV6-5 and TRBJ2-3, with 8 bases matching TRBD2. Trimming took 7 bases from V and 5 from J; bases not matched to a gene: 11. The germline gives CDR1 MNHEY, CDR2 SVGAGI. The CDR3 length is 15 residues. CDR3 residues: CASKFGAGAVDTQYF. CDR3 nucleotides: TGTGCCAGCAAATTCGGAGCGGGAGCGGTAGATACGCAGTATTTT.

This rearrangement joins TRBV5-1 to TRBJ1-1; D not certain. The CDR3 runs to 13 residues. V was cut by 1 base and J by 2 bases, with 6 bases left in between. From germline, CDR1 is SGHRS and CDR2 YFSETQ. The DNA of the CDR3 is TGCGCCAGCAGCTTGCCGGGAAACACTGAAGCTTTCTTT. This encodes CASSLPGNTEAFF.

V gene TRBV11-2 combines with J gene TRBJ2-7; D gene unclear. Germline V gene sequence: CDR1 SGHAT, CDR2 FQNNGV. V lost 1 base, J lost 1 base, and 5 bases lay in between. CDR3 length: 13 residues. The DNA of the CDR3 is TGTGCCAGCAGCTTAGCCAGTTCCTACGAGCAGTACTTC. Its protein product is CASSLASSYEQYF.

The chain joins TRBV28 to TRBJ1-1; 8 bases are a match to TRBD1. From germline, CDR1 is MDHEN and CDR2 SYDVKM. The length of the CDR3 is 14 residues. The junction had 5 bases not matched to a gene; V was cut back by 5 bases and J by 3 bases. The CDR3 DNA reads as TGTGCCAGCAGTCCAGGGGGCCTAGACACTGAAGCTTTCTTT. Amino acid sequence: CASSPGGLDTEAFF.

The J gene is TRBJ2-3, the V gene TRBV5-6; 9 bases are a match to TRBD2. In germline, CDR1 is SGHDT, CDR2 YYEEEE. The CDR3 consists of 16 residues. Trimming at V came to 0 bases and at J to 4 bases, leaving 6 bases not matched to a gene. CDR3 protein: CASSLEPSGKADTQYF. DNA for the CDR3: TGTGCCAGCAGCTTGGAGCCTAGCGGGAAGGCAGATACGCAGTATTTT.

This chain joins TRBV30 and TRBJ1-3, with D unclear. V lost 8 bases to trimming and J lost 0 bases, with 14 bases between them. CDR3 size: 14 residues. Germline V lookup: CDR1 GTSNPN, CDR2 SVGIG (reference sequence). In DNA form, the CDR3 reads TGTGCCCTGTCCCGGGGAGGCTCTGGAAACACCATATATTTT. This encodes CALSRGGSGNTIYF.

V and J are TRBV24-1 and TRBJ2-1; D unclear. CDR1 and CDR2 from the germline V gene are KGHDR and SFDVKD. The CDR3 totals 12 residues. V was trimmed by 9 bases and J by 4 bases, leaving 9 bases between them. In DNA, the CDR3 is TGTGCCACCGCCACCGCGTACAATGAGCAGTTCTTC. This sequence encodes CATATAYNEQFF.